This TCR beta chain was documented in a study of T-cell reconstitution after alpha-beta-depleted transplantation in children. This clonotype was picked up many times. Unique molecular identifiers were incorporated when the TCRbeta library was constructed. One entry per CDR3 protein, called by TCRdb with MiXCR from the PCR reads. The sample holds about 580,000 distinct CDR3 sequences, more than 20% seen once. V shed 4 bases and J shed 2 bases, with 14 bases lying between them. This CDR3 spans 15 amino acids. The germline gives CDR1 MNHEY, CDR2 SVGAGI. The TCR originated in a boy younger than two who had a stem cell transplant for acute myeloid leukemia, so the T cells may come from the graft donor. The sequencing here drew on PBMCs, mostly from graft donor cells, taken 360 days after TCRalphabeta/CD19-depleted stem cell transplant. This chain joins TRBV6-5 and TRBJ2-5, with D hard to call. CDR3 sequence reads: CASSLHALEQETQYF. DNA of the CDR3: TGTGCCAGCAGTTTACATGCCCTTGAACAAGAGACCCAGTACTTC.